A selection of T cell receptor beta chains follows, all from one sample in a study of blood T cell repertoires in COVID-19. Data came from immunoSEQ multiplex PCR; TCRdb stores just in-frame clones and leaves some out. The sample yields some 220,000 clones, approximately 85% seen once. Sequenced input: peripheral blood. Source of these receptors: a woman in her sixties or seventies with COVID-19, enrolled during active disease. The CDR3 runs from the conserved cysteine through the conserved F or W. The order of the fields is V gene, clone size, J gene, D gene, CDR3 DNA, CDR3 protein. The D gene is left open where the match is weak. A row's size may be missing; if present it is once, few, many or a size class.

TRBV7-6	NA	TRBJ1-4	NA	TGTGCCAGCAGCCCAGGGCATAACATTAATGAAAAACTGTTTTTT	CASSPGHNINEKLFF
TRBV5-6	NA	TRBJ1-3	TRBD1	TGTGCCAGCAGCTTTCCGGGACAGGCATTCTCTGGAAACACCATATATTTT	CASSFPGQAFSGNTIYF
TRBV6-5	NA	TRBJ1-3	NA	TGTGCCAGCAGCAGGGTCGAAAACACCATATATTTT	CASSRVENTIYF
TRBV19	once	TRBJ1-5	TRBD1	TGTGCCAGTAGTATGGGGAGACAGGGTAATCAGCCCCAGCATTTT	CASSMGRQGNQPQHF
TRBV6-1	NA	TRBJ1-1	NA	TGTGCCAGCAGTGAAGATCGAGCGGGGGCTTTCTTT	CASSEDRAGAFF
TRBV18	NA	TRBJ1-2	NA	TGTGCCAGCTCATCCTTAGACACGTTTGGCTACACCTTC	CASSSLDTFGYTF
TRBV24-1	NA	TRBJ1-2	NA	TGTGCCACCAGCGCCCGGGGAAACTCGGGGTATGGCTACACCTTC	CATSARGNSGYGYTF
TRBV12-3/TRBV12-4	NA	TRBJ1-2	TRBD1	TGTGCCAGCAGCCGACAGGGAAACTATGGCTACACCTTC	CASSRQGNYGYTF
TRBV2	NA	TRBJ2-1	NA	TGTGCCATCCCTGGACTTTTCGGCAATGAGCAGTTCTTC	CAIPGLFGNEQFF
TRBV13	once	TRBJ1-2	NA	TGTGCCAGCAGCTTAAGGCCGGGGAACTATGGCTACACCTTC	CASSLRPGNYGYTF
TRBV19	many	TRBJ2-3	TRBD2	TGTGCCAGTAGTGTTAGCGGGAGAAGCACAGATACGCAGTATTTT	CASSVSGRSTDTQYF
TRBV10-1	NA	TRBJ1-3	NA	TGCGCCAGCAGATCGGAGGAGAGCTCTGGAAACACCATATATTTT	CASRSEESSGNTIYF
TRBV5-1	NA	TRBJ2-7	NA	TGCGCCAGCGCCCGGGGACTTACCTACGAGCAGTACTTC	CASARGLTYEQYF
TRBV2	NA	TRBJ2-1	TRBD1	TGTGCCAGCAGTAATGACAGGGGGCGAGGAGAAATCTTC	CASSNDRGRGEIF
TRBV5-1	NA	TRBJ1-1	NA	TGCGCCAGCAGCTTCCAAGGGGGAAACACTGAAGCTTTCTTT	CASSFQGGNTEAFF
TRBV18	NA	TRBJ2-3	NA	TGTGCCAGCTCACCAAGCGGTACAGATACGCAGTATTTT	CASSPSGTDTQYF
TRBV11-2	NA	TRBJ2-5	NA	TGTGCCAGCAGCTTAGACGTCCAGACCCAGTACTTC	CASSLDVQTQYF
TRBV7-2	NA	TRBJ1-3	NA	TGTGCCAGCAGTCTTCTGGGAGGGCGAAACACCATATATTTT	CASSLLGGRNTIYF
TRBV7-9	NA	TRBJ2-1	NA	TGTGCCAGCAGCTTAGCGCGAATCGATGAGCAGTTCTTC	CASSLARIDEQFF
TRBV19	NA	TRBJ1-1	TRBD1	TGTGCCAGCCTTCTCCGGGACAGGGGGCCCACTGAAGCTTTCTTT	CASLLRDRGPTEAFF
TRBV19	NA	TRBJ1-2	NA	TGTGCCAGTAGCCCTCAAGGATGGGCTCACTATGGCTACACCTTC	CASSPQGWAHYGYTF
TRBV7-8	NA	TRBJ2-1	NA	TGTGCCAGCAGCACAGGTGGGGCTAGGACCTACAATGAGCAGTTCTTC	CASSTGGARTYNEQFF
TRBV7-2	NA	TRBJ2-1	NA	TGTGCCAGCAGCTTAGAAAATCAGGAGCAGTTCTTC	CASSLENQEQFF
TRBV9	once	TRBJ1-1	NA	TGTGCCAGCAGCGTATCAACAGACATGAACACTGAAGCTTTCTTT	CASSVSTDMNTEAFF
TRBV2	NA	TRBJ2-2	NA	TGTGCCAGCAGGGACTACAGGGGTTCGGCCGGGGAGCTGTTTTTT	CASRDYRGSAGELFF
TRBV7-2	few	TRBJ2-7	NA	TGTGCCAGCAGCCGGGAGCACTACGAGCAGTACTTC	CASSREHYEQYF
TRBV5-8	NA	TRBJ1-6	NA	TGTGCCAGCAGCCCGAGCTACAGGGATTCACCCCTCCACTTT	CASSPSYRDSPLHF
TRBV7-8	NA	TRBJ2-1	NA	TGTGCCAGCAGCTCGGGACAACTGGCCAATGAGCAGTTCTTC	CASSSGQLANEQFF
TRBV18	NA	TRBJ2-5	NA	TGTGCCAGCTCACCCCCGACTCCGGCGGAGACCCAGTACTTC	CASSPPTPAETQYF
TRBV27	NA	TRBJ1-6	NA	TGTGCCAGCAGTTTCAGGACAAATAATTCACCCCTCCACTTT	CASSFRTNNSPLHF
TRBV6-2/TRBV6-3	NA	TRBJ1-2	NA	TGTGCCAGCAGTTACGGACAGCGCTATGGCTACACCTTC	CASSYGQRYGYTF